This T cell receptor beta chain stems from a study of PD-L1 blockade in urothelial cancer. Study at large: Blood analyses occurred 3 weeks (second dose) and 6 weeks post treatment start. Blood samples contained a median 141,255 T cells.

With V trimmed by 6 bases and J by 8 bases, 14 bases remained unmatched. CDR1 is SGHTA and CDR2 is FQGTGA in the germline V gene. The CDR3 totals 16 residues. Time point reported: peripheral blood 6 weeks after treatment start. This clone was seen a single time. PCRs were each spiked with synthetic TCR analog templates. Libraries were prepared by immunoSEQ multiplex PCR; TCRdb keeps only in-frame clonotypes and omits some of them. Altogether 38,000 or so clones are present, approximately 81% being singletons, with the ten largest covering 2% to 3%. This sequence joins TRBV7-3 and TRBJ2-1, with 9 bases identical to TRBD2. The source of this sequence is a man between 70 and 80 years old with urothelial cancer. The specimen was PBMCs, collected around atezolizumab (anti-PD-L1) treatment. The CDR3 nucleotides read TGTGCCAGCAGTTTAGAAGGAGCTAGCGGGATCTATGAGCAGTTCTTC. It is translated as CASSLEGASGIYEQFF.